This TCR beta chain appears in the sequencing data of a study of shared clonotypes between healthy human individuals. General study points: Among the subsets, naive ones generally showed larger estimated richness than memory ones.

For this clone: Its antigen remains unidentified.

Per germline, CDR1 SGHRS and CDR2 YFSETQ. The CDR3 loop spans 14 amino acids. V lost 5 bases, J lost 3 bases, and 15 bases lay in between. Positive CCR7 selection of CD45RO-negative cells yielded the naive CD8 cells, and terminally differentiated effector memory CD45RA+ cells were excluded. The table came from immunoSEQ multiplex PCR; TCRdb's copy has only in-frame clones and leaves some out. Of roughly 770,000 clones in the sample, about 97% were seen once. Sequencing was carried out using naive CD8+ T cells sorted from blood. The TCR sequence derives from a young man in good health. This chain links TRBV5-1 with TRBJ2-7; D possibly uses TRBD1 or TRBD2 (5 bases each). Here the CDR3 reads CASSYLGTHYEQYF. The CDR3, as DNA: TGCGCCAGCAGTTATCTCGGGACGCACTACGAGCAGTACTTC.